This TCR beta chain derives from a study of shared clonotypes between healthy human individuals (TCRdb year 2020). In the study overall: The cohort included a few men and two women between 18 and 49 years of age. Per donor, leukapheresis produced somewhere between about 0.9 and 9.5 billion PBMCs. To estimate repertoire size and how much clonotypes are shared between individuals, the study performed deep sequencing of blood TCR repertoires from a few healthy adults. Libraries were prepared and TCR repertoires were sequenced by different laboratories using diverse techniques, in order to increase sequencing depth and limit assay-specific biases. For each donor, three plates each were used for CD4 naive and CD4 memory, two plates were used for CD8 naive, and one plate was used for CD8 memory. The paper's findings and limits, for the study overall: Rarefaction of sorted-subset datasets indicated incomplete sequencing despite the large sequencing depth. Naive subsets generally had larger estimated clonotype richness than memory subsets did. When four donors were compared, the shared fraction of clonotypes was around 5.1% for naive CD4, approximately 3.3% for naive CD8, about 2.5% for memory CD4, and 0.35% to 0.4% for memory CD8. The small number of donors limited the genetic and exposure-history diversity represented. Clonotypes shared by all four sorted-subset donors showed higher generation probabilities than non-shared clonotypes. Sampling was limited to blood, and TCR repertoires in tissue likely differ from TCR repertoires in blood. Pairwise subsampling indicated that sequencing depth was expected to affect the degree of clonotype sharing among donors.

Using the deep immunoSEQ assay, TCR CDR3 regions were amplified from genomic DNA by multiplex PCR. For each cell subset, the extracted genomic DNA was distributed evenly across all wells of several immunoSEQ 96-well plates, and each plate served as one replicate. For sorted subsets, 200 to 250 ng of genomic DNA, equivalent to 25,000 to 30,000 T cell genomes, went into each replicate PCR. Purified libraries were measured with a Qubit 3.0 fluorometer, size-checked on a Bioanalyzer 2100, and measured again with the KAPA Library Quantification kit. Every immunoSEQ 96-well plate was sequenced on a separate single-read 150-cycle Illumina NextSeq 550 flow cell. The study's processing was this. Because the immunoSEQ output held only junctional sequences and lacked quality scores, the filtering could not match the filtering applied to full-length reads. Sequences were annotated with PyIR, a Python wrapper for IgBLAST v1.9, using IMGT germline references to assign V/J genes and CDR3. Reads were removed for weak V/J assignments (E-value above 1e-6), missing CDR3, stop codons, out-of-frame junctions, or ambiguous translated residues. V3J clonotypes were defined by identical inferred V gene, J gene, and CDR3 amino acid sequence. Percentage overlap between repertoires was computed as shared unique clonotypes divided by the size of the smaller repertoire. Repertoire richness was assessed with RTK rarefaction, the Chao1 estimator, and Recon v2.1 estimates of unobserved clonotypes. Generation probabilities were computed with OLGA for all TCRbeta clonotypes obtained by the gDNA method from several donors. The table was pulled from immuneACCESS by TCRdb, which kept in-frame rearrangements only. Such tables lose some clones; where checked, under half of the loss comes from unresolved V genes, and the rest has no known cause. V and J calls and clone size come straight from that table; D and trimming were deduced from the DNA. A total of about 2.1 million clones appear in this sample, just over 90% of them only once. The top ten clones comprise more than 1.5% of the sample.

For the CD8 naive samples, CD45RO-negative cells were positively selected for CCR7, yielding a CD45RA+CCR7+ population from which TemRA cells were excluded. Healthy HIV-negative adults with no recently reported acute infections or vaccinations were included as donors. Every donor was a Caucasian adult residing in Nashville, Tennessee, USA. Blood was obtained by leukapheresis, after which PBMCs were separated by Ficoll-Histopaque density gradient centrifugation and cryopreserved in liquid nitrogen vapor phase. Purity and quantity of every magnetically sorted T cell population were checked by analytical flow cytometry. Each sorted fraction had its genomic DNA isolated and then quantified by UV absorbance on a Nanodrop 2000c. V drops 2 bases and J drops 5 bases, leaving 12 bases in between. CDR1 and CDR2 are drawn from the germline V gene: MNHNS, SASEGT. The CDR3 goes from the cysteine to the phenylalanine over 14 residues. The kept DNA is CDR3 alone, 42 bases in frame from the first base.

Details on this clone: It has no known antigen specificity. Base qualities are not at hand, and no much larger clone is one base apart.

The receptor was isolated from a man between 18 and 35 years old in good health. Some clones in this sample may be carry-over from other donors' samples. Recombination linked TRBV6-1 to TRBJ2-5, with a tentative D gene TRBD2 over 6 matching bases. The sequencing sample was made of naive CD8+ T cells from PBMCs. The label giving this sample's cell subset or site can be read as: CD45RA+CCR7+. The DNA is TGTGCCAGCAGTGAAATTGGAGGGATGGAGACCCAGTACTTC. This gives the protein CASSEIGGMETQYF.